These 10 T cell receptor beta chains were sequenced from one sample in a study of beta chain features in type 1 diabetes. The study reverse transcribed the entire isolated RNA, so it sequenced expressed TCRB transcripts. TCRdb's copy holds only in-frame clones and misses some; the assay was immunoSEQ multiplex PCR. The data hold fewer than 650,000 clones, with less than 20% observed a single time. Sample: naive CD4+ T cells from blood. The receptors were sampled from a man aged 18 to 30 in good health.

This clone has a single count. This chain links TRBV4-3 with TRBJ2-2; possible D gene TRBD2, 6 bases. Germline-derived CDR1 and CDR2 are LGHNA and YSLEER. V lost 0 bases, J lost 0 bases, and 11 bases lay in between. The CDR3 loop spans 17 amino acids. CDR3 nucleotides: TGCGCCAGCAGCCAAGACGGCCGGGGGTCGAACACCGGGGAGCTGTTTTTT. Its translation: CASSQDGRGSNTGELFF.

This clone was found a few times. The chain uses TRBV2 and TRBJ2-4; D unresolved. The CDR3 length is 13 residues. With 1 base removed from V and 1 base from J, the gap between germline ends came to 2 bases. Germline lookup yields CDR1 SNHLY and CDR2 FYNNEI. CDR3 sequence: CASSEEAKNIQYF. In DNA, the CDR3 is TGTGCCAGCAGTGAAGAGGCCAAAAACATTCAGTACTTC.

J is TRBJ2-3 and V is TRBV4-2, with a tentative D call TRBD2 (5 bases). From germline, CDR1 is LGHNA and CDR2 YNFKEQ. The CDR3 spans 14 residues. The V gene lost 4 bases and the J gene lost 3 bases, with 11 bases spanning the gap. For the CDR3, the DNA is TGTGCCAGCAGCCTCGTACTAGAAACAGATACGCAGTATTTT. Translation: CASSLVLETDTQYF.

This clone has more than one count but fewer than ten. The chain has TRBV29-1 and TRBJ1-2; maybe TRBD1 (5 bases). V was shortened by 3 bases and J by 5 bases, with 10 bases between the two germline ends. Germline V gives CDR1 SQVTM, CDR2 ANQGSEA. The CDR3 is 12 residues long. CDR3 sequence (DNA): TGCAGCGTTGACAGGGCGAGGTATGGCTACACCTTC. Protein: CSVDRARYGYTF. The whole variable domain, remainder taken from reference TRBV29-1 and TRBJ1-2, is SAVISQKPSRDICQRGTSLTIQCQVDSQVTMMFWYRQQPGQSLTLIATANQGSEATYESGFVIDKFPISRPNLTFSTLTVSNMSPEDSSIYLCSVDRARYGYTFGSGTRLTVV.

This clone was seen only a few times. The chain carries TRBV4-2 and TRBJ2-3; D gene uncertain. CDR3 length: 12 residues. CDR1 is LGHNA and CDR2 is YNFKEQ in the germline V gene. Trimming shortened V by 0 bases and J by 8 bases, and 6 bases separated the two germline ends. The CDR3 coding sequence is TGTGCCAGCAGCCAAGATGTGCGTACGCAGTATTTT. It yields the protein CASSQDVRTQYF.

This clone was counted a few times. CDR3 in amino acids: CASGRGLPLNTQYF. In DNA, the CDR3 is TGTGCCAGCGGACGGGGACTCCCTTTGAATACGCAGTATTTT. This chain joins TRBV13 and TRBJ2-3, with D possibly matching TRBD2 (6 bases). V was cut by 8 bases and J by 7 bases, with 19 bases left in between. The CDR3 contains 14 residues. Germline V gene sequence: CDR1 PRHDT, CDR2 FYEKMQ (reference sequence). Combining the CDR3 with reference TRBV13 and TRBJ2-3 gives the whole variable domain AAGVIQSPRHLIKEKRETATLKCYPIPRHDTVYWYQQGPGQDPQFLISFYEKMQSDKGSIPDRFSAQQFSDYHSELNMSSLELGDSALYFCASGRGLPLNTQYFGPGTRLTVL.

This rearrangement joins TRBV29-1 to TRBJ1-1; TRBD1 agrees at 9 bases. This CDR3 is 14 amino acids long. V was clipped by 4 bases and J by 3 bases; unmatched bases: 6. Germline loops: CDR1 SQVTM, CDR2 ANQGSEA. In DNA form, the CDR3 reads TGCAGCGTTGGTACAGGGGGCCTTTACACTGAAGCTTTCTTT. Protein product: CSVGTGGLYTEAFF.

To note about this clone: The sample holds other DNA sequences that translate to the same CDR3. The chain recombines TRBV28 with TRBJ2-1, with TRBD1 identical over 9 bases. V shed 4 bases, J shed 5 bases, and the junction held 6 bases outside the gene matches. Germline V CDR1 and CDR2: MDHEN, SYDVKM. This CDR3 comprises 15 residues. CDR3 in amino acids: CASSSPGQGHNEQFF. The CDR3 coding sequence is TGTGCCAGCAGTTCCCCGGGACAGGGACACAATGAGCAGTTCTTC.

The V call is TRBV6-6, the J call TRBJ2-1; TRBD2 aligns across 12 bases. CDR3 length: 16 amino acids. The V gene end was trimmed by 2 bases and the J gene end by 4 bases; junction bases not matched to a gene: 3. In germline, CDR1 is MNHNY, CDR2 SVGAGI (reference sequence). CDR3 residues: CASSYQGTSGYNEQFF. The CDR3 region has the DNA TGTGCCAGCAGTTACCAAGGGACTAGCGGGTACAATGAGCAGTTCTTC.

The chain joins TRBV5-4 to TRBJ2-7, with D possibly matching TRBD1 (5 bases). Trimming removed 4 bases from V and 5 bases from J, with 19 bases in between. The CDR3 runs 15 residues. The germline V gene has CDR1 SGHNT and CDR2 YYREEE (reference sequence). The CDR3 sequence is CASSRVGRTVNEQYF. DNA of the CDR3: TGTGCCAGCAGCCGGGTGGGGCGGACGGTGAACGAGCAGTACTTC.